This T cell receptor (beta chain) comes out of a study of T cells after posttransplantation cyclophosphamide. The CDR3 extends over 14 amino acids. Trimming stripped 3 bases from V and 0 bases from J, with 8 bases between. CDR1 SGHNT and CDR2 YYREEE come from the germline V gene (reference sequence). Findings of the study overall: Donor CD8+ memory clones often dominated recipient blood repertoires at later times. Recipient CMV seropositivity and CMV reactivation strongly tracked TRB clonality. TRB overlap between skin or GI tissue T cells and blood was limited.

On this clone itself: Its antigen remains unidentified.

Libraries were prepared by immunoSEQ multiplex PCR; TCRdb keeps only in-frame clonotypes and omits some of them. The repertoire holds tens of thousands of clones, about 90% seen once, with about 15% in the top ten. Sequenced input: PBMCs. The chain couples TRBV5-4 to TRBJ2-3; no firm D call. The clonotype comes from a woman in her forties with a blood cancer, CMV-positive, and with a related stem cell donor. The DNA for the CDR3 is TGTGCCAGCAGCTCTGAGGCTAGCACAGATACGCAGTATTTT. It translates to CASSSEASTDTQYF.